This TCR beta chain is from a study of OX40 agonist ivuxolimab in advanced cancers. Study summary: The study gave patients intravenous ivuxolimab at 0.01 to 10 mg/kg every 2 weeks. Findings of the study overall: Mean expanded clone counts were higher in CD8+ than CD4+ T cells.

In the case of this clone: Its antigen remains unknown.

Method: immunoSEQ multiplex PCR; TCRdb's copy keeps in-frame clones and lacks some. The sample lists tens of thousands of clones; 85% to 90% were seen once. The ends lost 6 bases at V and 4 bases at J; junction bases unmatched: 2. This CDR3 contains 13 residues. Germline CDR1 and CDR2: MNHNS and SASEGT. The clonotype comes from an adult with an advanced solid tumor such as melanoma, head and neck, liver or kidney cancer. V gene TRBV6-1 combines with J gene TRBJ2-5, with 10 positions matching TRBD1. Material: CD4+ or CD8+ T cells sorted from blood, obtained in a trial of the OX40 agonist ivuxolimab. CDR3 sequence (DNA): TGTGCCAGCAGGGACAGGGGGGTAGAGACCCAGTACTTC. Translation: CASRDRGVETQYF.